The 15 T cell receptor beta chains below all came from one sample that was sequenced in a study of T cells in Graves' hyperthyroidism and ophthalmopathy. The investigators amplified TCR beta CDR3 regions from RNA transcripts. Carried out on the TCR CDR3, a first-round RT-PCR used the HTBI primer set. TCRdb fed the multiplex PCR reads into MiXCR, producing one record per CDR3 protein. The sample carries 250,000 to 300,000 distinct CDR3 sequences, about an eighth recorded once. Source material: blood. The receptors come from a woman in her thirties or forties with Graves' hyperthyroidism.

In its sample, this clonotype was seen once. CDR3 DNA sequence: TGTGCCAGCATCCCCGGGACCGACTATTATAGCAATCAGCCCCAGCATTTT. As protein: CASIPGTDYYSNQPQHF. The chain recombines TRBV12-3 or TRBV12-4 with TRBJ1-5; D may be TRBD1 (5 bases). This CDR3 has 17 residues. V lost 7 bases and J 0 bases, leaving 19 bases between the germline ends.

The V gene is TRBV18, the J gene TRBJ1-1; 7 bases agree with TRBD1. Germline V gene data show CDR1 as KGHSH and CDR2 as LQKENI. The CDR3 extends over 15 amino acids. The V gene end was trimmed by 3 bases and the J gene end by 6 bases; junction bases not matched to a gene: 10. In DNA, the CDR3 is TGTGCCAGCTCACCGCGTACAGGGGTGGACCCTGAAGCTTTCTTT. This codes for CASSPRTGVDPEAFF.

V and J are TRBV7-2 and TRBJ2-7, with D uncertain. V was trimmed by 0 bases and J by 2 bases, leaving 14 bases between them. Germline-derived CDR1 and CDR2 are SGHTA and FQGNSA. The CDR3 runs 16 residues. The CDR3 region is CASSLAAGVSPYEQYF. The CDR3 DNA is TGTGCCAGCAGCTTAGCCGCCGGAGTAAGCCCCTACGAGCAGTACTTC. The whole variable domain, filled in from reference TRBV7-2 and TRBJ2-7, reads GAGVSQSPSNKVTEKGKDVELRCDPISGHTALYWYRQSLGQGLEFLIYFQGNSAPDKSGLPSDRFSAERTGGSVSTLTIQRTQQEDSAVYLCASSLAAGVSPYEQYFGPGTRLTVT.

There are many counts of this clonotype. In DNA form, the CDR3 reads TGTGCCAGCAGATCGAGAGGGGGTTTAGGCTACACCTTC. Protein sequence: CASRSRGGLGYTF. The chain employs TRBV2 and TRBJ1-2; a weak D match, TRBD1 (6 bases). Germline V gives CDR1 SNHLY, CDR2 FYNNEI. The germline V and J ends were trimmed by 6 bases and 8 bases, with 16 bases remaining between them. This CDR3 is 13 amino acids long. Based on the CDR3 plus reference TRBV2 and TRBJ1-2, the full variable domain is EPEVTQTPSHQVTQMGQEVILRCVPISNHLYFYWYRQILGQKVEFLVSFYNNEISEKSEIFDDQFSVERPDGSNFTLKIRSTKLEDSAMYFCASRSRGGLGYTFGSGTRLTVV.

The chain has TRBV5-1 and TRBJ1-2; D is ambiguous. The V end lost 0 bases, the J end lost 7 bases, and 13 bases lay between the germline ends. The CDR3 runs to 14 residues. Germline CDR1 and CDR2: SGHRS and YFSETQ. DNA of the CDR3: TGCGCCAGCAGCTTGGATTCGAGCGTTCCTGGCTACACCTTC. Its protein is CASSLDSSVPGYTF.

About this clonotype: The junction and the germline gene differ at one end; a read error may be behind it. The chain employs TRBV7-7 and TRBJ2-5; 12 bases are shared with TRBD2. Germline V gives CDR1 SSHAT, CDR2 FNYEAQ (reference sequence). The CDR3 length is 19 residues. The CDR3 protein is CASSSSWGTSGQNQETQYF. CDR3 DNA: TGTGCTAGCAGCTCATCGTGGGGGACTAGCGGGCAAAACCAAGAGACCCAGTACTTC. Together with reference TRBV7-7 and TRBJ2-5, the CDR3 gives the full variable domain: GAGVSQSPRYKVTKRGQDVTLRCDPISSHATLYWYQQALGQGPEFLTYFNYEAQPDKSGLPSDRFSAERPEGSISTLTIQRTEQRDSAMYRCASSSSWGTSGQNQETQYFGPGTRLLVL.

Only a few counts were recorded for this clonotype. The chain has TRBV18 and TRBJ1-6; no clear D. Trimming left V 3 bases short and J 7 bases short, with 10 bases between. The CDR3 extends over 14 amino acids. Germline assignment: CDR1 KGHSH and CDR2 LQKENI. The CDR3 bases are TGTGCCAGCTCACCGGACGTCTCCAATTCACCCCTCCACTTT. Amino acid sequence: CASSPDVSNSPLHF.

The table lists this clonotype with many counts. DNA for the CDR3: TGTGCCAGCAGGGGTTACGAGGCTGCTGGGGTTAGCGGGGAGCTGTTTTTT. Protein sequence: CASRGYEAAGVSGELFF. The chain carries TRBV6-1 and TRBJ2-2, with D unresolved. The CDR3 has 17 amino acids. Germline loops: CDR1 MNHNS, CDR2 SASEGT. V lost 6 bases and J 7 bases, leaving 24 bases between the germline ends.

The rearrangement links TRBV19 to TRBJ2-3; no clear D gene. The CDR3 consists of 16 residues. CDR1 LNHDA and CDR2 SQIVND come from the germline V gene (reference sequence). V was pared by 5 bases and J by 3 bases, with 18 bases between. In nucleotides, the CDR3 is TGTGCCAGTAGTCCTTCGGGCAGGCTTCCTACAGATACGCAGTATTTT. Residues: CASSPSGRLPTDTQYF.

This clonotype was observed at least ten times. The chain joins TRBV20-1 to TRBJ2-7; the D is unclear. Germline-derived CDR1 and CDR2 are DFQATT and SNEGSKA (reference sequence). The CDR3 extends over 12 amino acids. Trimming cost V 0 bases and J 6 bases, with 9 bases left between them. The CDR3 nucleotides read TGCAGTGCTAGAGACACCTTGGGCGAGCAGTACTTC. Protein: CSARDTLGEQYF.

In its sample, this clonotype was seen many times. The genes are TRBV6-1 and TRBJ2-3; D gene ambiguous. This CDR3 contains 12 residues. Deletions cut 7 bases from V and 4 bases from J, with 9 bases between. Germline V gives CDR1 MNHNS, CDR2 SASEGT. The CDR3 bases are TGTGCCAGCAAACGTAGCTCAGATACGCAGTATTTT. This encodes CASKRSSDTQYF.

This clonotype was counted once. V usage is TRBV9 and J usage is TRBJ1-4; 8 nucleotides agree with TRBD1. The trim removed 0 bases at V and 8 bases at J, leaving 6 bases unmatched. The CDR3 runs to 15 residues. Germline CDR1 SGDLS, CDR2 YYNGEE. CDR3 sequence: CASSVGDTGGEKLFF. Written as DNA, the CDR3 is TGTGCCAGCAGCGTAGGTGACACAGGGGGGGAAAAACTGTTTTTT.

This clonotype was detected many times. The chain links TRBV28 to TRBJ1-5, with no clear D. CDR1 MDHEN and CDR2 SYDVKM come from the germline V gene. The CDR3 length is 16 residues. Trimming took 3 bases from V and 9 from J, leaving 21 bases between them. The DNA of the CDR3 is TGTGCCAGCAGTTTGCGCCGGTTGCAGTTCGGGGTGCCCCAGCATTTT. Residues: CASSLRRLQFGVPQHF.

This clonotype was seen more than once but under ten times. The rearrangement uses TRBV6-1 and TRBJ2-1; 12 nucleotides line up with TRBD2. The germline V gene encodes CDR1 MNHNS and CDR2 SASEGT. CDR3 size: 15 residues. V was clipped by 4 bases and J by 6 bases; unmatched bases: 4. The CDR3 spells CASSGGTSGSNEQFF. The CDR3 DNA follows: TGTGCCAGCAGTGGCGGGACTAGCGGGTCCAATGAGCAGTTCTTC.

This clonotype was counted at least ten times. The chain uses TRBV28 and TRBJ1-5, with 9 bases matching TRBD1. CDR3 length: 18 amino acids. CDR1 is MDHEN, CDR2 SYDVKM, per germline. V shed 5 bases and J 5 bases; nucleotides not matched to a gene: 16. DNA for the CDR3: TGTGCCAGCAGTCCCTCCGGGACAGGGAGAACCAGCTATCAGCCCCAGCATTTT. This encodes CASSPSGTGRTSYQPQHF.